This T cell receptor (beta chain) comes out of a study of immune heterogeneity within non-small cell lung tumors. The CDR3 length is 15 residues. Germline V gene sequence: CDR1 SGHVS, CDR2 FQNEAQ. The authors amplified TCR beta CDR3 by multiplex PCR with 32 V and 13 J primers. TCRdb re-called the multiplex PCR reads with MiXCR, one entry per CDR3 protein. Of under 13,000 distinct CDR3 sequences listed, approximately 29% are singletons. With respect to this clonotype: No antigen is known for it. At one boundary the junction diverges from the germline segment, which might be a read error.

Template was bulk tumor genomic DNA, 500 to 650 ng per sample. Far-apart biopsies, several per primary tumor, were taken during surgery. Samples came from untreated patients having curative surgery for newly diagnosed non-small cell lung cancer. General observations from the study: T-cell receptor beta clonotypes at high frequency differed largely between individual patients.

This sequence originates from a woman aged 50 to 60 with non-small cell lung cancer. Sequences were obtained from lung tumor tissue. The chain recombines TRBV7-8 with TRBJ2-1; D unclear. The CDR3 DNA sequence: TGTGCCAGCAGCCCCCGGTTAGCCTCCTACAATGAGCATTTCTTC. This sequence encodes CASSPRLASYNEHFF.